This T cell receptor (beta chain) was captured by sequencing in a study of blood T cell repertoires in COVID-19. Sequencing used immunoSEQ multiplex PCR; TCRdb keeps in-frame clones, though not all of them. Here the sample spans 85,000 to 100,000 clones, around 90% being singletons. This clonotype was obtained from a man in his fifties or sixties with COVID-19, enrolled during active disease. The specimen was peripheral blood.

CDR3 in amino acids: CASSLGGAGRARTYNSPLHF. DNA of the CDR3: TGTGCCAGCAGCTTGGGTGGGGCAGGTCGTGCCCGTACCTATAATTCACCCCTCCACTTT. The chain joins TRBV5-4 to TRBJ1-6; D is perhaps TRBD1 (5 bases). This CDR3 has 20 residues. CDR1 SGHNT and CDR2 YYREEE come from the germline V gene (reference sequence). The germline V and J ends were trimmed by 0 bases and 2 bases, with 21 bases remaining between them. The whole variable domain, filled in from reference TRBV5-4 and TRBJ1-6, reads ETGVTQSPTHLIKTRGQQVTLRCSSQSGHNTVSWYQQALGQGPQFIFQYYREEENGRGNFPPRFSGLQFPNYSSELNVNALELDDSALYLCASSLGGAGRARTYNSPLHFGNGTRLTVT.